This T cell receptor (beta chain) was found in a study of CD4 T cells in relation to SARS-CoV-2 and coronaviruses (dated by TCRdb to the early 2020s). Background on the whole study: Patient-derived lymphoblastoid cell lines were used to map the HLA restriction of shared crossreactive spike epitopes. For other donors in the study, expansion assays were sequenced with a different, Illumina-based TCR-beta assay. At the level of individual TCR clonotypes, the study evaluated whether memory CD4+ T cells crossreact between the spike proteins of SARS-CoV-2 and those of common cold coronaviruses. The Adaptive Biotechnologies TCR-sequencing kit was used to sequence samples from a few pre-COVID donors and the naive versus memory experiments, while other data came from Illumina-based sequencing.

Summary of the overall study and its limitations: The study was limited by small numbers of patients and tested TCRs. Crossreactivity analysis centred on spike protein, so crossreactivity against other viral proteins was not assessed. Pre-pandemic and post-infection samples were not both contributed by any donor, so tracing of the source of pre-existing responses was limited. Significantly weaker SARS-CoV-2-driven expansion was shown by crossreactive clones than by monoreactive clones, consistent with antigenic imprinting. Naive versus memory sequencing indicated that memory recall responses, rather than primary responses primed during culture, are detected by the assay. Memory CD4+ clonotypes crossrecognizing SARS-CoV-2 and at least one common cold coronavirus spike were found in approximately 60% of donors.

With regard to this clone: This receptor's antigen is unknown. No base-level quality is on record; no much larger clone is a single base apart.

The CDR3 starts with the cysteine, ends with the phenylalanine, and has 13 residues. Only CDR3 DNA is held: 39 bases, read in frame from base 1. The germline ends are 15 bases apart after V is trimmed by 4 bases and J by 9 bases. Deep-resolution immunoSEQ TCR-beta sequencing was performed on DNA from uncultured naive and memory CD4+ T cells. The paper's processing steps were these. During preprocessing, nonproductive sequences were removed, as were CDR3s that did not start with C, did not end with F or W, or were shorter than 7 amino acids. Cultured and uncultured naive and memory CD4+ repertoires were searched for previously identified spike- and CEF-reactive CDR3s. After three terminal residues were trimmed from each end, CDR3 homology was quantified as pairwise Levenshtein distance using the stringdist R package. TCRdb provides this immuneACCESS table in a form limited to in-frame rearrangements. Some clones are lacking; in checked studies, under half of them reflect an unresolved V gene, and why the rest are absent is not known. The D gene and trimming were derived from the DNA, and the V and J assignments and clone size from that table. Present in this sample are 60,000 to 65,000 clones, around 93% of which were seen just once. The ten largest clones add up to roughly 0.14% of the sample.

CD4+ T cells from unexposed donors were collected before the COVID-19 pandemic (2011-2018). To separate naive from memory CD4+ T cells, cryopreserved PBMCs first underwent CD4 enrichment and then EasySep naive CD4+ T cell enrichment. Leukapheresis product for the unexposed donors was bought commercially. Ficoll-Paque PLUS gradient centrifugation was used to isolate PBMCs from either whole blood or leukapheresis product. PBMCs were either cryopreserved at -140°C or used fresh in the expansion assay. The QIAamp Micro DNA Kit was used to extract genomic DNA from the CD4+ T cells. The receptor comes from a human donor in good health. Sample: naive CD4+ T cells from PBMCs. This sample's cell subset or site label indicates: naive CD4+ T cells isolated by negative enrichment. This chain is built from TRBV12-3 or TRBV12-4 and TRBJ1-1; a weak D assignment points to TRBD1 (5 bases agree). This receptor carries the CDR3 CASSSSWVGQAFF. The sequenced DNA: TGTGCCAGCAGTTCCTCTTGGGTGGGGCAAGCTTTCTTT.